The 22 T cell receptor beta chains given below trace back to one sample, sequenced in a study of cytomegalovirus exposure and HLA in healthy donors. Primers for the PCR totalled 60 Vbeta and 13 Jbeta. The table came from immunoSEQ multiplex PCR; TCRdb's copy has only in-frame clones and leaves some out. This sample yields about 160,000 clones, of which roughly 76% are seen a single time; about 13% belongs to the top ten. Sequenced sample: PBMCs. All receptors come from a woman in her fifties or sixties in good health and CMV-seronegative.

The chain combines TRBV7-9 with TRBJ2-7; maybe TRBD1 (6 bases). From germline, CDR1 is SEHNR and CDR2 FQNEAQ (reference sequence). This CDR3 has 15 residues. V was trimmed by 5 bases and J by 4 bases, leaving 18 bases between them. The CDR3 loop reads CASSGPVGQWYEQYF. CDR3 in DNA: TGTGCCAGCAGCGGTCCGGTAGGACAGTGGTACGAGCAGTACTTC.

This clone was recorded a few times. The gene calls are TRBV18 and TRBJ2-3; 9 bases line up with TRBD1. The germline gives CDR1 KGHSH, CDR2 LQKENI. V dropped 6 bases and J dropped 3; count of bases not matched to a gene: 7. This CDR3 has 15 amino acids. CDR3 in DNA: TGTGCCAGCTCGCTGGGACAGGGACAGACAGATACGCAGTATTTT. It specifies CASSLGQGQTDTQYF.

The chain is built from TRBV28 and TRBJ2-7; 9 nucleotides match TRBD2. The CDR3 sequence is 15 residues long. V shed 2 bases, J shed 4 bases, and the junction held 6 bases outside the gene matches. Germline V CDR1 and CDR2: MDHEN, SYDVKM. This chain's CDR3 is CASSLLAGLPYEQYF. CDR3 bases: TGTGCCAGCAGTTTACTAGCGGGACTTCCGTACGAGCAGTACTTC. Full variable domain (remainder filled in from reference TRBV28 and TRBJ2-7): DVKVTQSSRYLVKRTGEKVFLECVQDMDHENMFWYRQDPGLGLRLIYFSYDVKMKEKGDIPEGYSVSREKKERFSLILESASTNQTSMYLCASSLLAGLPYEQYFGPGTRLTVT.

J is TRBJ2-5 and V is TRBV18; 7 nucleotides match TRBD2. The J segment lost 0 bases and the V segment lost 0 bases, leaving 1 base of the junction unmatched. The CDR3 totals 15 residues. The germline V gene encodes CDR1 KGHSH and CDR2 LQKENI. CDR3 nucleotides: TGTGCCAGCTCACCACCCGGGGGGTACCAAGAGACCCAGTACTTC. Its translation is CASSPPGGYQETQYF.

This chain connects TRBV25-1 to TRBJ2-7, with 7 bases that match TRBD2. The CDR3 is 15 residues long. J gave up 2 bases and V 4 bases, and 8 bases lay outside the gene matches. The V gene's germline CDR1 is MGHDK and CDR2 SYGVNS. CDR3 residues: CASSGFGEGTYEQYF. For the CDR3, the DNA is TGTGCCAGCAGTGGGTTTGGGGAGGGGACCTACGAGCAGTACTTC.

The chain uses TRBV7-3 and TRBJ2-3; 12 bases line up with TRBD2. Germline V gives CDR1 SGHTA, CDR2 FQGTGA. The V and J ends lost 3 bases and 3 bases, in that order; junction bases with no gene match: 7. CDR3 length: 17 residues. CDR3 coding DNA: TGTGCCAGCAGCTTGGGCCTAGCGGGGGGGAGGACAGATACGCAGTATTTT. This sequence encodes CASSLGLAGGRTDTQYF.

DNA for the CDR3: TGTGCCAGCAGGACACAGGGGAGGCACACTGAAGCTTTCTTT. Translation: CASRTQGRHTEAFF. The chain has TRBV6-1 and TRBJ1-1; 7 nucleotides align to TRBD1. This CDR3 is 14 amino acids long. Germline V gene data show CDR1 as MNHNS and CDR2 as SASEGT. V lost 6 bases to trimming and J lost 3 bases; unmatched junction nucleotides: 7.

This sequence joins TRBV5-5 and TRBJ2-7, with 8 bases identical to TRBD1. The germline V gene has CDR1 SGHKS and CDR2 YYEKEE (reference sequence). V lost 4 bases to trimming and J lost 4 bases; unmatched junction nucleotides: 7. The CDR3 runs to 14 residues. CDR3 nucleotides: TGTGCCAGCAGCCTGCAGGGGGCCAGGTACGAGCAGTACTTC. This translates into CASSLQGARYEQYF.

This clone has only a few counts. The V and J genes are TRBV19 and TRBJ2-2; TRBD1 matches 10 bases. V shed 3 bases, J shed 5 bases, and the junction held 3 bases outside the gene matches. CDR1 and CDR2 from the germline V gene are LNHDA and SQIVND (reference sequence). This CDR3 spans 15 amino acids. This chain's CDR3 is CASSMVDRGTGELFF. In DNA, the CDR3 is TGTGCCAGTAGTATGGTGGACAGGGGGACCGGGGAGCTGTTTTTT.

The J gene is TRBJ2-7, the V gene TRBV11-2; TRBD1 matches at 7 bases. The germline V gene encodes CDR1 SGHAT and CDR2 FQNNGV. This CDR3 comprises 14 residues. After removal of 3 bases from V and 4 bases from J, the junction contained 6 bases not matched to a gene. CDR3 bases: TGTGCCAGCAGCTTTGCCGGGACAGATTACGAGCAGTACTTC. Amino acids: CASSFAGTDYEQYF.

This sequence joins TRBV23-1 and TRBJ2-7; TRBD1 is a possible D gene (6 bases). Being an ORF, TRBV23-1 has a function that is uncertain. Trimming left V 4 bases short and J 3 bases short, with 16 bases between. This CDR3 comprises 15 residues. The CDR3 protein is CASSLDRLVGYEQYF. CDR3 coding DNA: TGCGCCAGCAGTCTCGACAGGTTAGTTGGCTACGAGCAGTACTTC.

The chain is built from TRBV9 and TRBJ2-2; 12 bases fit TRBD1. V shed 3 bases and J 10 bases; nucleotides not matched to a gene: 10. The CDR3 loop spans 16 amino acids. Germline-derived CDR1 and CDR2 are SGDLS and YYNGEE. CDR3 residues: CASSEGTGGKNSELFF. In DNA, the CDR3 is TGTGCCAGCAGCGAAGGGACAGGGGGCAAGAATTCGGAGCTGTTTTTT.

The rearrangement links TRBV7-2 to TRBJ2-5; 8 positions match TRBD2. V was pared by 0 bases and J by 4 bases, with 4 bases of the junction left unmatched. CDR1 and CDR2 (germline): SGHTA, FQGNSA. The CDR3 extends over 15 amino acids. The CDR3 is CASSLAHTSGETQYF. The CDR3 nucleotides read TGTGCCAGCAGCTTAGCGCACACTAGCGGAGAGACCCAGTACTTC.

The chain couples TRBV30 to TRBJ1-1, with D tentatively TRBD1 (5 bases). In germline, CDR1 is GTSNPN, CDR2 SVGIG (reference sequence). Deletions cut 3 bases from V and 3 bases from J, with 17 bases between. This CDR3 contains 15 residues. The CDR3 is CAWSRFGGEDTEAFF. CDR3 DNA: TGTGCCTGGAGCCGCTTCGGGGGTGAGGACACTGAAGCTTTCTTT.

The chain joins TRBV21-1 to TRBJ1-2; the table's D call TRBD1 went unverified against the DNA. TRBV21-1 counts as a pseudogene. The CDR3 totals 16 residues. The CDR3 sequence is CASTERGSSFYYGYTF. The CDR3 DNA is TGTGCCAGCACCGAAAGGGGGAGTTCCTTCTATTATGGCTACACCTTC.

The chain links TRBV5-4 to TRBJ1-1; D is possibly TRBD1 (6 bases). Germline V gives CDR1 SGHNT, CDR2 YYREEE (reference sequence). The V end lost 2 bases, the J end lost 2 bases, and 16 bases lay between the germline ends. The CDR3 is 16 amino acids. CDR3 coding DNA: TGTGCCAGCAGCTTTCTACAGGGCCCCTCCAACACTGAAGCTTTCTTT. Amino acid sequence: CASSFLQGPSNTEAFF.

J is TRBJ2-7 and V is TRBV21-1; no check of the table's D call, TRBD1, against the DNA was made. TRBV21-1 is a pseudogene segment. The CDR3 totals 13 residues. CDR3 sequence: CASSSGQVYEQYF. The CDR3 coding sequence is TGTGCCAGCAGCTCGGGACAGGTCTACGAGCAGTACTTC.

The rearrangement joins TRBV5-4 to TRBJ1-3; 10 bases match TRBD1. Germline loops: CDR1 SGHNT, CDR2 YYREEE (reference sequence). V shed 4 bases and J 10 bases; nucleotides not matched to a gene: 11. This CDR3 region has 15 residues. The DNA of the CDR3 is TGTGCCAGCAGCATCCCGGGACAGGGGCCCCCGACCATATATTTT. It codes for CASSIPGQGPPTIYF.

The rearrangement links TRBV4-3 to TRBJ2-1, with D perhaps matching TRBD2 (7 bases). CDR1 LGHNA and CDR2 YSLEER come from the germline V gene. CDR3 size: 13 residues. Trimming removed 0 bases at V and 10 bases at J, with 10 bases between. The CDR3 protein is CASSQDRGGEQFF. As DNA, the CDR3 is TGCGCCAGCAGCCAAGATAGGGGGGGAGAGCAGTTCTTC.

The CDR3 region is CASSSDREGQPQHF. CDR3 coding DNA: TGTGCCAGCAGCTCCGACAGGGAAGGTCAGCCCCAGCATTTT. V and J are TRBV6-6 and TRBJ1-5; 7 nucleotides match TRBD1. Germline V lookup: CDR1 MNHNY, CDR2 SVGAGI (reference sequence). The CDR3 spans 14 residues. J gave up 6 bases and V 6 bases, and 8 bases lay outside the gene matches.

The chain is built from TRBV21-1 and TRBJ1-1; TRBD1, the table's D call, was not compared with the DNA. TRBV21-1 is a pseudogene segment. The CDR3 runs 16 residues. Here the CDR3 DNA reads TGTGCCAGCAGCAAGGGAGTTACAGGGAAGCAGGATGAAGCTTTCTTT. Amino acids: CASSKGVTGKQDEAFF.

This chain links TRBV7-2 with TRBJ2-7; 8 bases align to TRBD1. Trimming at V came to 3 bases and at J to 4 bases, leaving 5 bases not matched to a gene. Looked up from germline, CDR1 is SGHTA and CDR2 is FQGNSA. The CDR3 has 14 amino acids. Here the CDR3 reads CASSLDRVDYEQYF. The CDR3 coding sequence is TGTGCCAGCAGCTTGGACAGGGTTGATTACGAGCAGTACTTC.